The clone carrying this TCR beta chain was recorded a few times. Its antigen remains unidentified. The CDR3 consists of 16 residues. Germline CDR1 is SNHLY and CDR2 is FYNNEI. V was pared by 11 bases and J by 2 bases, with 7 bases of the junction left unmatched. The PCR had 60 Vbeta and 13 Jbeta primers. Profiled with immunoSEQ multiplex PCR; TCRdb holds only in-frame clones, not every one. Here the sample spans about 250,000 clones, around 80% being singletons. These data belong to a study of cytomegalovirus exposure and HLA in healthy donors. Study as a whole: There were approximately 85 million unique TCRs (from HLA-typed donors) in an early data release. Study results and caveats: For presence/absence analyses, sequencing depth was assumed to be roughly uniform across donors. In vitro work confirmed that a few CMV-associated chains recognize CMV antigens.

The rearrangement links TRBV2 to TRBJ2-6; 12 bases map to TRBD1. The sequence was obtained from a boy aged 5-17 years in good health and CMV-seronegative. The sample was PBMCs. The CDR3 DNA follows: TGTGCCGGTACCGGGACAGGGGGCGCTGGGGCCAACGTCCTGACTTTC. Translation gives CAGTGTGGAGANVLTF.